Listed below are T cell receptor beta chains from one sample, sequenced in a study of blood T cell repertoires in COVID-19. Measured with immunoSEQ multiplex PCR; TCRdb has only the in-frame clones, and not every one. The repertoire consists of some 150,000 clones, with approximately 90% occurring once and the leading ten covering approximately 2.8%. Sample: peripheral blood. The receptors originated from an older woman with active COVID-19. The CDR3 runs from the conserved cysteine through the conserved F or W. Each record gives: V gene, CDR3 protein.

v_gene: TRBV6-5
CDR3aa: CASTMGQGSYGYTF

v_gene: TRBV5-1
CDR3aa: CASSLDGVTGSNVLTF

v_gene: TRBV21-1
CDR3aa: CASSKVNEPGTEAFF

v_gene: TRBV5-4
CDR3aa: CASSLGQGTGELFF

v_gene: TRBV18
CDR3aa: CASSPGQGRVNTEAFF

v_gene: TRBV5-1
CDR3aa: CASSLGGESGNSPLHF

v_gene: TRBV19
CDR3aa: CASNRATTNEKLFF

v_gene: TRBV7-2
CDR3aa: CASSSGLAGGTTGELFF

v_gene: TRBV6-5
CDR3aa: CASRHRVRDTEAFF

v_gene: TRBV24-1
CDR3aa: CATQDPGEFGGYTF

v_gene: TRBV23-1
CDR3aa: CASRPPGGARLTEAFF

v_gene: TRBV5-1
CDR3aa: CASSFLGLYTDTQYF

v_gene: TRBV7-2
CDR3aa: CASSHFSGTSGRHEQFF

v_gene: TRBV6-2/TRBV6-3
CDR3aa: CASSYGTSGWVWVF

v_gene: TRBV7-3
CDR3aa: CASSLIPGTSGANEQFF

v_gene: TRBV19
CDR3aa: CASTGGDYRRNYGYTF

v_gene: TRBV27
CDR3aa: CASSSDRGGRNEQFF

v_gene: TRBV5-1
CDR3aa: CASSAYGGGGPDNEQFF

v_gene: TRBV20-1
CDR3aa: CSASLLAGWGNEQFF

v_gene: TRBV5-6
CDR3aa: CASSPGTRRGPYNSPLHF

v_gene: TRBV27
CDR3aa: CASSSTGSETQYF

v_gene: TRBV11-3
CDR3aa: CASSSPGLAGGSSYNEQFF

v_gene: TRBV18
CDR3aa: CASSPGTGWNTEAFF

v_gene: TRBV7-9
CDR3aa: CASSVAGGGDTQYF

v_gene: TRBV2
CDR3aa: CASRTSGRRDEQFF

v_gene: TRBV12-3/TRBV12-4
CDR3aa: CASSGLAEYTQYF

v_gene: TRBV28
CDR3aa: CASSLAGGNTGELFF

v_gene: TRBV6-2/TRBV6-3
CDR3aa: CASSKLAGGSAEQYF

v_gene: TRBV6-6
CDR3aa: CASKDTPFAGGNEQFF

v_gene: TRBV7-9
CDR3aa: CASSAKGQGGETQYF

v_gene: TRBV28
CDR3aa: CASDRARRAEAFF

v_gene: TRBV11-1
CDR3aa: CASSLAGGQETQYF

v_gene: TRBV27
CDR3aa: CASSGSGQPRTGELFF

v_gene: TRBV7-2
CDR3aa: CASSVLTGGSAFTKNIQYF

v_gene: TRBV11-2
CDR3aa: CASSLERQNQPQHF

v_gene: TRBV7-6
CDR3aa: CASSSPRGQNTGELFF

v_gene: TRBV11-2
CDR3aa: CASSLRYRGGPETQYF

v_gene: TRBV5-5
CDR3aa: CASSLDRDRSTDTQYF

v_gene: TRBV14
CDR3aa: CASSQDSAGSYNEQFF

v_gene: TRBV4-3
CDR3aa: CASSQDGLETDEQYF

v_gene: TRBV7-8
CDR3aa: CASTRTRGQQETQYF

v_gene: TRBV9
CDR3aa: CASSVPFGPTGITGYGYTF

v_gene: TRBV5-4
CDR3aa: CASSPDFVPGELFF

v_gene: TRBV28
CDR3aa: CASSSQGRAYSNQPQHF

v_gene: TRBV6-2/TRBV6-3
CDR3aa: CASSLLAGVLDEQYF

v_gene: TRBV11-1
CDR3aa: CASSLGPSGGPQFF

v_gene: TRBV28
CDR3aa: CASTGLESYEQFF

v_gene: TRBV25-1
CDR3aa: CASSGGEGGLIETQYF

v_gene: TRBV18
CDR3aa: CASSPPGSGYEQYF